What follows is one T cell receptor (beta chain) and its context. Its cognate antigen is unknown. The record originates from a study of post-analysis software for immune sequencing data. CDR1 SQVTM and CDR2 ANQGSEA come from the germline V gene. The ends were cut back, 5 bases at V and 0 bases at J, with 11 bases in the middle. The CDR3 sequence is 13 residues long. cDNA libraries for TCR beta contained unique molecular identifiers. TCRdb redid the calling of the PCR reads with MiXCR, one entry per CDR3 protein. The sample lists 800,000 to 950,000 distinct CDR3 sequences; approximately 50% were seen once. Findings of the study overall: Elevated frequency relative to controls characterized several TRBV segments in patients, TRBV5-6, TRBV5-1 and TRBV20-1 among them.

The chain links TRBV29-1 to TRBJ2-7; the D gene is possibly TRBD2 (5 bases). The receptor comes from a girl between 5 and 17 years old with multiple sclerosis. Sequencing used blood. CDR3 DNA: TGCAGCGTTCTAGCACCGAGCTCCTACGAGCAGTACTTC. Translated: CSVLAPSSYEQYF.